Many counts were recorded for the clone carrying this T cell receptor (beta chain). Its target is not known. This entry comes from a study of CD8 T cells in ankylosing spondylitis. Whole-study results and caveats: A TCR beta motif of seven or eight highly homologous variants appeared characteristic of ankylosing spondylitis blood. Significant enrichment of disease-linked clones was reported in matched ankylosing spondylitis synovial fluid. Previous work reported some of these motif variants in the synovial fluid and blood of reactive arthritis.

Molecular-barcoded quantitative 5'-RACE produced these TCR beta libraries. TCRdb recomputed calls from the 5' RACE reads with MiXCR, one row per CDR3 protein. The sample holds 200,000 to 300,000 distinct CDR3 sequences, 20% to 30% seen once. The CDR3 has 14 residues. V shed 1 base, J shed 3 bases, and the junction held 2 bases outside the gene matches. Germline V gene sequence: CDR1 DFQATT, CDR2 SNEGSKA (reference sequence). The rearrangement joins TRBV20-1 to TRBJ1-5, with 8 bases lining up with TRBD1. This receptor was obtained from a male donor with ankylosing spondylitis or in good health (not recorded which). The specimen was blood, either unsorted or a sorted T cell fraction (not recorded which). The CDR3 region is CSARGTGPNQPQHF. The CDR3 nucleotides are TGCAGTGCTAGAGGGACAGGGCCCAATCAGCCCCAGCATTTT.